Following are 24 T cell receptor beta chains from one sample sequenced in a study of tumor-infiltrating lymphocytes in primary liver carcinoma. Taking about 18-32 mg of unsorted bulk tissue, the authors co-extracted RNA and DNA. TCR beta cDNA was prepared out of around 460 ng total RNA by means of a constant-region primer. What produced the TCR beta libraries was three nested multiplex PCR rounds using slightly modified ARM-PCR. A C-beta reverse primer was combined with TRBV1-TRBV30 forward primers in the first two PCR rounds, and each round had around 10 cycles. TCRdb reprocessed the multiplex PCR reads with MiXCR, giving one entry per CDR3 protein. The table lists over 100,000 distinct CDR3 sequences, roughly 75% of them singletons. Material: tumor-adjacent normal liver tissue. The receptors come from a woman in her fifties or sixties with primary liver carcinoma and hepatitis B virus infection.

As concerns this clonotype: The junction and the germline gene differ at one end; a read error may be behind it. This chain connects TRBV5-1 to TRBJ2-7, with 9 positions matching TRBD2. CDR3 length: 15 residues. Germline V gene data show CDR1 as SGHRS and CDR2 as YFSETQ. CDR3 sequence (DNA): TGCACCAGCAGCTCAAGGACTAGCGACCCCTACGAGCAGTACTTC. Amino acids: CTSSSRTSDPYEQYF. Based on the CDR3 plus reference TRBV5-1 and TRBJ2-7, the full variable domain is KAGVTQTPRYLIKTRGQQVTLSCSPISGHRSVSWYQQTPGQGLQFLFEYFSETQRNKGNFPGRFSGRQFSNSRSEMNVSTLELGDSALYLCTSSSRTSDPYEQYFGPGTRLTVT.

The sample holds many counts of this clonotype. The chain uses TRBV6-5 and TRBJ2-1; 8 bases line up with TRBD2. With V trimmed by 6 bases and J by 8 bases, 6 bases remained unmatched. The V gene's germline CDR1 is MNHEY and CDR2 SVGAGI. This CDR3 is 13 amino acids long. CDR3 in DNA: TGTGCCAGCAGACGGGGGGGAGGGGATGAGCAGTTCTTC. Protein product: CASRRGGGDEQFF.

Concerning this clonotype itself: A read error may be the cause here, since a much bigger clone is one base away. The V and J genes are TRBV28 and TRBJ1-1; no clear D. Germline CDR1 MDHEN, CDR2 SYDVKM. The CDR3 is 13 residues long. The CDR3 loop is CARSLIGPTEAFF. The CDR3 coding sequence is TGTGCCAGGAGTTTAATAGGGCCCACTGAAGCTTTCTTT.

This clonotype was picked up many times. The rearrangement joins TRBV6-1 to TRBJ2-7; 7 bases are a match to TRBD2. The CDR3 covers 15 residues. V lost 2 bases, J lost 3 bases, and 7 bases stayed unmatched. In germline, CDR1 is MNHNS, CDR2 SASEGT. The CDR3, as DNA: TGTGCCAGCAGTGAAATTGCGGGAGAAGGCTACGAGCAGTACTTC. As protein: CASSEIAGEGYEQYF.

The genes are TRBV11-2 and TRBJ2-1; D possibly uses TRBD1 or TRBD2 (5 bases each). The CDR3 length is 16 residues. Germline values: CDR1 SGHAT, CDR2 FQNNGV. V was cut by 6 bases and J by 8 bases, with 23 bases left in between. The CDR3 coding sequence is TGTGCCAGCAGGCTAGATCTGACGGGTGGGGGTGATGAGCAGTTCTTC. Amino acids: CASRLDLTGGGDEQFF. The full variable domain, in which reference TRBV11-2 and TRBJ2-1 provide the parts outside the CDR3, is EAGVAQSPRYKIIEKRQSVAFWCNPISGHATLYWYQQILGQGPKLLIQFQNNGVVDDSQLPKDRFSAERLKGVDSTLKIQPAKLEDSAVYLCASRLDLTGGGDEQFFGPGTRLTVL.

Remarks on this clonotype: The germline gene is not matched at one end of the junction; a read error may be the cause. V is TRBV6-1 and J is TRBJ1-1; no clear D. CDR3 size: 13 residues. Germline V gene lookup returns CDR1 MNHNS and CDR2 SASEGT. Here the CDR3 reads CASNEPGNTEAFF. In DNA, the CDR3 is TGTGCCAGCAATGAACCCGGGAACACTGAAGCTTTCTTT.

Note on this clonotype: A junction end diverges from the germline sequence, so it may reflect a read error. The genes are TRBV11-2 and TRBJ2-6, with a weak D call TRBD1 (5 bases). Looked up from germline, CDR1 is SGHAT and CDR2 is FQNNGV. The CDR3 has 19 residues. CDR3 sequence reads: CVSSLVAQGYYSGASVLTF. CDR3 in DNA: TGTGTCAGCAGTTTAGTGGCTCAGGGTTACTACTCTGGGGCCAGCGTCCTGACTTTC.

With respect to this clonotype: Relative to the germline gene, one junction end is altered; a read error may explain this. V usage is TRBV11-3 and J usage is TRBJ2-7; D is ambiguous. This CDR3 has 12 amino acids. Germline CDR1 reads SGHNT; CDR2 reads YENEEA. For the CDR3, the DNA is TGTGCCAGCAGCTCCATCTCCTACGAGCAGTATTTC. This gives the protein CASSSISYEQYF.

With regard to this clonotype: At one of its ends the junction is not consistent with the germline gene, which may arise from a read error. This sequence joins TRBV28 and TRBJ2-1; D perhaps matches TRBD2 (5 bases). This CDR3 has 17 residues. Germline CDR1 and CDR2: MDHEN and SYDVKM. The CDR3 here is CTSSLYWGSRGYNEQFF. The CDR3 DNA sequence: TGTACCAGCAGTTTATATTGGGGATCACGGGGCTACAATGAGCAGTTCTTC.

In its sample, this clonotype was seen many times. The rearrangement joins TRBV21-1 to TRBJ2-4; no check of the table's D call, TRBD2, against the DNA was made. TRBV21-1 is deemed a pseudogene. This CDR3 is built from 17 residues. CDR3 sequence (DNA): TGTGCCAGCCGGCAGGGAAAAAGCCCCAGTACCAAAAACATTCAGTACTTC. Amino acids: CASRQGKSPSTKNIQYF.

This clonotype was counted ten times or more. The chain has TRBV29-1 and TRBJ2-1; tentatively, D is TRBD1 or TRBD2 (5 bases each). This CDR3 has 14 amino acids. CDR1 SQVTM and CDR2 ANQGSEA come from the germline V gene. Trimming removed 7 bases from V and 2 bases from J, with 15 bases in between. The DNA for the CDR3 is TGCAGCGGCCGGGGCGCGGTCACCTACAATGAGCAGTTCTTC. As protein: CSGRGAVTYNEQFF.

Comments on this clonotype: The junction departs from germline at one end; a sequencing error may be responsible. DNA for the CDR3: TGTGTCAGCAACTTGGTTTCCACAGATACGCAGTATTTT. This codes for CVSNLVSTDTQYF. J is TRBJ2-3 and V is TRBV5-4, with D unresolved. Germline V gene lookup returns CDR1 SGHNT and CDR2 YYREEE (reference sequence). This CDR3 region has 13 residues.

V is TRBV7-9 and J is TRBJ1-1; D might be TRBD1 (6 bases). Trimming shortened V by 2 bases and J by 4 bases, and 17 bases separated the two germline ends. The CDR3 spans 16 residues. The germline CDR1 and CDR2 sequences are SEHNR and FQNEAQ (reference sequence). In nucleotides, the CDR3 is TGTGCCAGCAGCTTACTAGGGGGGAGATGGGTCACTGAAGCTTTCTTT. Translated, it gives CASSLLGGRWVTEAFF.

Details on this clonotype: The junction departs from germline at one end; a sequencing error may be responsible. The rearrangement joins TRBV11-2 to TRBJ2-7; D is perhaps TRBD1 or TRBD2 (6 bases each). The germline V gene encodes CDR1 SGHAT and CDR2 FQNNGV. The CDR3 covers 16 residues. The CDR3 spells CANSLASGAGGYERYF. Here the CDR3 DNA reads TGTGCCAACAGCTTAGCATCGGGGGCAGGAGGCTACGAGCGGTACTTC. The variable domain in full, with the rest retrieved from reference TRBV11-2 and TRBJ2-7, is EAGVAQSPRYKIIEKRQSVAFWCNPISGHATLYWYQQILGQGPKLLIQFQNNGVVDDSQLPKDRFSAERLKGVDSTLKIQPAKLEDSAVYLCANSLASGAGGYERYFGPGTRLTVT.

CDR3 bases: TGTGCCAGCAGCTTGGGCAGGGCGATGCGGAGTAATCAGCCCCAGCATTTT. Translated: CASSLGRAMRSNQPQHF. V usage is TRBV5-5 and J usage is TRBJ1-5, with D perhaps matching TRBD1 (5 bases). The CDR3 has 17 amino acids. V lost 0 bases, J lost 4 bases, and 17 bases lay in between. Per the germline V gene, CDR1 is SGHKS and CDR2 is YYEKEE (reference sequence).

This clonotype was observed a handful of times. One end of the junction is discordant with germline, which a read error may explain. The chain links TRBV29-1 to TRBJ2-2, with 10 bases identical to TRBD2. Germline values: CDR1 SQVTM, CDR2 ANQGSEA. The CDR3 runs to 14 residues. The CDR3 here is CSAGGTSATGELFF. The CDR3 DNA reads TGCAGCGCTGGTGGGACTAGCGCCACCGGGGAGTTGTTTTTT.

Turning to this clonotype: A read error is possible here, since a much larger clone lies one base away. The rearrangement joins TRBV6-6 to TRBJ2-1; 9 bases align to TRBD1. Germline CDR1 reads MNHNY; CDR2 reads SVGAGI (reference sequence). This CDR3 contains 15 residues. CDR3 DNA sequence: TGTGCCAGCAGATTTACAGGGGGCGGCAGAAATGAGCAGTTATTC. It is translated as CASRFTGGGRNEQLF.

In regard to this clonotype: This sequence may be a read error, since a much larger clone differs from it by one base. The V gene is TRBV28, the J gene TRBJ2-3; D unclear. The CDR3 is 15 amino acids. The germline V gene encodes CDR1 MDHEN and CDR2 SYDVKM. The CDR3: CVSSLTPGGTDTQYF. The CDR3 DNA reads TGTGTCAGCAGTTTAACGCCTGGGGGCACAGATACGCAGTATTTT.

This clonotype was detected ten times or more. The chain joins TRBV29-1 to TRBJ2-1; maybe TRBD2 (6 bases). This CDR3 region has 14 residues. Deletions cut 5 bases from V and 4 bases from J, with 15 bases between. CDR1 is SQVTM and CDR2 is ANQGSEA in the germline V gene. The CDR3 here is CSVKLALGYNEQFF. In DNA, the CDR3 is TGCAGCGTTAAGCTAGCGTTGGGATACAATGAGCAGTTCTTC.

This chain uses TRBV29-1 with TRBJ1-2; D may be TRBD1 (6 bases). The germline V gene has CDR1 SQVTM and CDR2 ANQGSEA. This CDR3 is built from 11 residues. The CDR3 DNA reads TGCAACCTAGTGGGGGGCGATGGCTACACCTTC. Amino acid sequence: CNLVGGDGYTF.

The rearrangement uses TRBV28 and TRBJ2-7; 8 positions agree with TRBD1. V trimming: 4 bases; J trimming: 3 bases; junction bases outside the gene matches: 8. This CDR3 region has 15 residues. Germline-derived CDR1 and CDR2 are MDHEN and SYDVKM. CDR3 sequence reads: CASSSRGTGGYEQYF. CDR3 bases: TGTGCCAGCAGTTCACGGGGGACAGGAGGCTACGAGCAGTACTTC.

As for this clonotype: At one end the junction does not follow the germline gene, possibly because of a read error. This rearrangement joins TRBV5-4 to TRBJ2-7; TRBD1 matches at 7 bases. Germline values: CDR1 SGHNT, CDR2 YYREEE (reference sequence). The CDR3 runs to 14 residues. CDR3 nucleotides: TGTGCCAGTAGTCCCGGGACAGTACCCTACGAGCTGTACTTC. Translated, it gives CASSPGTVPYELYF.

To note about this clonotype: A read error may be the cause here, since a much bigger clone is one base away. The chain combines TRBV2 with TRBJ1-5, with 8 positions matching TRBD1. In germline, CDR1 is SNHLY, CDR2 FYNNEI. The CDR3 length is 15 residues. In nucleotides, the CDR3 is TGTGCCAGCAGCTGGACAGGGACTAATGGTCAGCACCAGCATTTT. Protein product: CASSWTGTNGQHQHF.

The chain has TRBV29-1 and TRBJ2-7; no clear D gene. Per the germline V gene, CDR1 is SQVTM and CDR2 is ANQGSEA. This CDR3 region has 13 residues. Trimming cost V 4 bases and J 7 bases, with 17 bases left between them. CDR3 DNA: TGCAGCGTTGCTCACGTGAGTGAGGATGAGCAGTACTTC. Its translation is CSVAHVSEDEQYF.